Here is one TCR beta chain with its context. Assay used: immunoSEQ multiplex PCR; TCRdb lists only in-frame clones, some missing. The table lists about 14,000 clones, 82% of them singletons. These data are taken from a study of lymphopenia after photon versus proton radiotherapy. In germline, CDR1 is SGHVS, CDR2 FQNEAQ. This CDR3 has 13 amino acids. Trimming took off 1 base at V and 3 bases at J, with 7 bases between the two ends. Sequencing used peripheral blood, obtained from a patient treated with photon-based radiotherapy. The sequence derives from a man aged 45 to 65 with gastric cancer. This chain uses TRBV7-8 with TRBJ2-7; no firm D call. In nucleotides, the CDR3 is TGTGCCAGCAGCTTAGGCTCCGTCTACGAGCAGTACGTC. Its protein is CASSLGSVYEQYV.